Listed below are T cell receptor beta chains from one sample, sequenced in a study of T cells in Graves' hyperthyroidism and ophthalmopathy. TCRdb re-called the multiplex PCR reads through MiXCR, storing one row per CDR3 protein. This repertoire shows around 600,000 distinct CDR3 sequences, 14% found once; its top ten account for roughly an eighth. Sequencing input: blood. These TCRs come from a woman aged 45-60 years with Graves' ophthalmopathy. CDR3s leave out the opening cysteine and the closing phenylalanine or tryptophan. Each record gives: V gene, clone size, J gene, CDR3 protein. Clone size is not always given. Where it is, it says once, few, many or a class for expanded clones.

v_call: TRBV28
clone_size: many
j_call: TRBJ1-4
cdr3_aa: ASASGIATNEKLF

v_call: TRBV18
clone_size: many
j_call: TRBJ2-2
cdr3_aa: ASSLAGVATGELF

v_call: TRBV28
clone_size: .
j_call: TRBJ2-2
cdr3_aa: ASSLSASGSGGAGELF

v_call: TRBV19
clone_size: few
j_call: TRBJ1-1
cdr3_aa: ASIKQGFTEAF

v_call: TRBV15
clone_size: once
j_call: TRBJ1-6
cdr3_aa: ATSRRQGDYNSPLH

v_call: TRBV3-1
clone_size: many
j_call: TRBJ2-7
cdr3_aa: ASSQERAKREEQY

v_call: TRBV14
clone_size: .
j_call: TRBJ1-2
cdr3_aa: ASSQDSRAGYGYT

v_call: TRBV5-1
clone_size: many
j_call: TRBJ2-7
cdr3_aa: ASSLDYRGGEQY

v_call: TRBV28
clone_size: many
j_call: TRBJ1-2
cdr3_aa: ASSLSGWGSINYGYT

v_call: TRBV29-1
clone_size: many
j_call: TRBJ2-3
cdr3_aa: SVELLQGASTDTQY